Listed below are T cell receptor beta chains from one sample, sequenced in a study of blood T cell repertoires in COVID-19. TCRdb's copy holds only in-frame clones and misses some; the assay was immunoSEQ multiplex PCR. The sample has around 280,000 clones; roughly nine tenths are singletons. Sequencing was done on a sample of PBMCs or T cells enriched from blood (not recorded which). These receptors were obtained from a woman aged 40 to 50 who had recovered from COVID-19. Each CDR3 is given with its conserved first and last residue. The D gene is left open where the match is weak. Part of the rows lack a size; the others show once, few, many or a class for expanded clones.

d_call: TRBD1; clone_size: NA; j_call: TRBJ2-7; v_call: TRBV29-1; cdr3_aa: CSVHAGQGRSEQYF; cdr3_nt: TGCAGCGTTCATGCAGGACAGGGCCGGAGCGAGCAGTACTTC
d_call: TRBD2; clone_size: NA; j_call: TRBJ2-2; v_call: TRBV29-1; cdr3_aa: CSAGLAAGELFF; cdr3_nt: TGCAGCGCAGGACTAGCGGCCGGGGAGCTGTTTTTT
d_call: TRBD1; clone_size: NA; j_call: TRBJ1-3; v_call: TRBV5-4; cdr3_aa: CASSSDRFLNTIYF; cdr3_nt: TGTGCCAGCAGCTCGGACAGGTTTCTGAACACCATATATTTT
d_call: TRBD1; clone_size: NA; j_call: TRBJ1-2; v_call: TRBV16; cdr3_aa: CASSQSGTGGYGYTF; cdr3_nt: TGTGCCAGCAGCCAATCCGGGACAGGGGGTTATGGCTACACCTTC
d_call: NA; clone_size: few; j_call: TRBJ1-2; v_call: TRBV5-4; cdr3_aa: CASSLRRVNYGYTF; cdr3_nt: TGTGCCAGCAGCTTGCGTCGGGTTAACTATGGCTACACCTTC
d_call: NA; clone_size: NA; j_call: TRBJ2-7; v_call: TRBV5-4; cdr3_aa: CASSLELAEQYF; cdr3_nt: TGTGCCAGCAGCTTGGAACTAGCCGAGCAGTACTTC
d_call: NA; clone_size: few; j_call: TRBJ1-3; v_call: TRBV5-5; cdr3_aa: CASSLQELRNTIYF; cdr3_nt: TGTGCCAGCAGCTTGCAAGAGCTTCGAAACACCATATATTTT
d_call: TRBD2; clone_size: NA; j_call: TRBJ2-7; v_call: TRBV2; cdr3_aa: CASTYGGSGGTYEQYF; cdr3_nt: TGTGCCAGCACCTACGGGGGGAGCGGGGGGACCTACGAGCAGTACTTC
d_call: NA; clone_size: NA; j_call: TRBJ1-2; v_call: TRBV9; cdr3_aa: CASSVLDSQGGYTF; cdr3_nt: TGTGCCAGCAGCGTTCTGGACAGTCAGGGAGGCTACACCTTC
d_call: NA; clone_size: NA; j_call: TRBJ2-1; v_call: TRBV19; cdr3_aa: CASSKAQAGSNEQFF; cdr3_nt: TGTGCCAGTAGTAAGGCCCAAGCGGGTAGCAATGAGCAGTTCTTC
d_call: TRBD2; clone_size: NA; j_call: TRBJ2-1; v_call: TRBV18; cdr3_aa: CASSPPGTSGLGSYNEQFF; cdr3_nt: TGTGCCAGCTCACCACCAGGGACTAGCGGCTTAGGTTCCTACAATGAGCAGTTCTTC
d_call: NA; clone_size: NA; j_call: TRBJ1-1; v_call: TRBV19; cdr3_aa: CASSPRVNTEAFF; cdr3_nt: TGTGCCAGTAGTCCCCGAGTGAACACTGAAGCTTTCTTT
d_call: TRBD1; clone_size: once; j_call: TRBJ2-7; v_call: TRBV29-1; cdr3_aa: CSVEGPQGQGLYEQYF; cdr3_nt: TGCAGCGTTGAAGGACCCCAGGGACAGGGATTATACGAGCAGTACTTC
d_call: TRBD1; clone_size: once; j_call: TRBJ2-7; v_call: TRBV9; cdr3_aa: CASSVDGQGGEQYF; cdr3_nt: TGTGCCAGCAGCGTAGACGGACAGGGGGGCGAGCAGTACTTC
d_call: NA; clone_size: NA; j_call: TRBJ1-1; v_call: TRBV20-1; cdr3_aa: CSASRRAGAFF; cdr3_nt: TGCAGTGCTAGTAGGCGGGCTGGGGCTTTCTTT
d_call: NA; clone_size: NA; j_call: TRBJ1-2; v_call: TRBV5-1; cdr3_aa: CASSPTGDGYTF; cdr3_nt: TGCGCCAGCAGCCCGACAGGTGACGGCTACACCTTC
d_call: NA; clone_size: NA; j_call: TRBJ1-6; v_call: TRBV3-1/TRBV3-2; cdr3_aa: CASSQAAGRNSPLHF; cdr3_nt: TGTGCCAGCAGCCAAGCTGCAGGGAGGAATTCACCCCTCCACTTT
d_call: NA; clone_size: NA; j_call: TRBJ1-2; v_call: TRBV25-1; cdr3_aa: CASRASYGYTF; cdr3_nt: TGTGCCAGCAGGGCCAGCTATGGCTACACCTTC
d_call: NA; clone_size: NA; j_call: TRBJ2-1; v_call: TRBV2; cdr3_aa: CASSQSSVYNEQFF; cdr3_nt: TGTGCCAGCAGTCAGTCTAGCGTTTACAATGAGCAGTTCTTC
d_call: TRBD1; clone_size: NA; j_call: TRBJ2-3; v_call: TRBV7-3; cdr3_aa: CASSDQGDTDTQYF; cdr3_nt: TGTGCCAGCTCCGACCAGGGGGACACAGATACGCAGTATTTT
d_call: NA; clone_size: NA; j_call: TRBJ1-2; v_call: TRBV4-2; cdr3_aa: CASSQDQLSYGYTF; cdr3_nt: TGTGCCAGCAGCCAAGACCAACTGAGCTATGGCTACACCTTC
d_call: TRBD1; clone_size: NA; j_call: TRBJ2-2; v_call: TRBV6-4; cdr3_aa: CASEAQGPFTGELFF; cdr3_nt: TGTGCCAGCGAGGCACAGGGGCCTTTCACCGGGGAGCTGTTTTTT
d_call: NA; clone_size: once; j_call: TRBJ1-3; v_call: TRBV7-2; cdr3_aa: CASSLADSFSGNTIYF; cdr3_nt: TGTGCCAGCAGCTTAGCGGACAGTTTCTCTGGAAACACCATATATTTT
d_call: NA; clone_size: NA; j_call: TRBJ1-2; v_call: TRBV3-1/TRBV3-2; cdr3_aa: CASSPSGNGYTF; cdr3_nt: TGTGCCAGCAGCCCTTCGGGGAATGGCTACACCTTC
d_call: TRBD1; clone_size: NA; j_call: TRBJ1-6; v_call: TRBV30; cdr3_aa: CAWRLSTGGSYNSPLHF; cdr3_nt: TGTGCCTGGAGACTCTCGACAGGGGGCTCCTATAATTCACCCCTCCACTTT
d_call: TRBD2; clone_size: NA; j_call: TRBJ2-1; v_call: TRBV4-3; cdr3_aa: CASSQDYWASGDYNEQFF; cdr3_nt: TGCGCCAGCAGCCAAGATTACTGGGCTAGCGGAGACTACAATGAGCAGTTCTTC
d_call: NA; clone_size: NA; j_call: TRBJ1-3; v_call: TRBV5-6; cdr3_aa: CASSLFRGRGLSGNTIYF; cdr3_nt: TGTGCCAGCAGCTTGTTTAGGGGAAGGGGCCTCTCTGGAAACACCATATATTTT
d_call: TRBD1; clone_size: NA; j_call: TRBJ1-5; v_call: TRBV6-5; cdr3_aa: CASSSGTGLNQPQHF; cdr3_nt: TGTGCCAGCAGTTCCGGGACAGGGCTCAATCAGCCCCAGCATTTT
d_call: TRBD1; clone_size: NA; j_call: TRBJ2-1; v_call: TRBV24-1; cdr3_aa: CATSEQGDEQFF; cdr3_nt: TGTGCCACCAGTGAGCAGGGGGATGAGCAGTTCTTC
d_call: NA; clone_size: NA; j_call: TRBJ2-5; v_call: TRBV7-2; cdr3_aa: CASSSDWQETQYF; cdr3_nt: TGTGCCAGCAGCTCGGACTGGCAAGAGACCCAGTACTTC
d_call: NA; clone_size: NA; j_call: TRBJ1-4; v_call: TRBV25-1; cdr3_aa: CASSVSGNEKLFF; cdr3_nt: TGTGCCAGCAGTGTGAGCGGGAATGAAAAACTGTTTTTT
d_call: TRBD1; clone_size: NA; j_call: TRBJ1-2; v_call: TRBV2; cdr3_aa: CASSGGQGRGYTF; cdr3_nt: TGTGCCAGCAGTGGCGGACAGGGCCGGGGCTACACCTTC
d_call: NA; clone_size: few; j_call: TRBJ1-2; v_call: TRBV5-1; cdr3_aa: CASSFRSPSDGYTF; cdr3_nt: TGCGCCAGCAGCTTCCGATCGCCCTCGGATGGCTACACCTTC
d_call: NA; clone_size: NA; j_call: TRBJ1-5; v_call: TRBV30; cdr3_aa: CAWSLGGDQPQHF; cdr3_nt: TGTGCCTGGAGTTTAGGGGGGGATCAGCCCCAGCATTTT
d_call: NA; clone_size: NA; j_call: TRBJ2-3; v_call: TRBV12-3/TRBV12-4; cdr3_aa: CASSPRGTDTQYF; cdr3_nt: TGTGCCAGCAGTCCCCGGGGGACAGATACGCAGTATTTT
d_call: NA; clone_size: NA; j_call: TRBJ2-1; v_call: TRBV5-8; cdr3_aa: CASSSRLRSNNEQFF; cdr3_nt: TGTGCCAGCAGCTCCCGACTCCGTAGCAACAATGAGCAGTTCTTC